Following are 24 T cell receptor beta chains from one sample sequenced in a study of T-cell reconstitution after alpha-beta-depleted transplantation in children. Using unique molecular identifiers, the investigators prepared the TCRbeta library. Each CDR3 protein is one row after TCRdb ran MiXCR on the PCR reads. Of about 240,000 distinct CDR3 sequences in the sample, more than 10% were seen once. This sample comprised PBMCs from the stem cell graft donor, obtained from the stem cell graft. The receptors were gathered from a human donor who donated a stem cell graft to a child with acute lymphoblastic leukemia.

This clonotype has ten or more counts. In DNA, the CDR3 is TGCGCCAGCGGAGAGAGCGGGAGGGTTTACAATGAGCAGTTCTTC. Its protein is CASGESGRVYNEQFF. The chain combines TRBV5-1 with TRBJ2-1; 10 bases are a match to TRBD2. CDR3 length: 15 amino acids. Trimming took 7 bases from V and 4 from J; bases not matched to a gene: 8. Germline loops: CDR1 SGHRS, CDR2 YFSETQ.

This chain joins TRBV20-1 and TRBJ2-1; 8 bases align to TRBD2. There are 17 residues in the CDR3. V lost 6 bases, J lost 4 bases, and 17 bases stayed unmatched. Germline CDR1 is DFQATT and CDR2 is SNEGSKA (reference sequence). The CDR3 sequence is CSASTIFSSGRYNEQFF. For the CDR3, the DNA is TGCAGTGCGAGCACCATCTTTTCTAGCGGGCGTTACAATGAGCAGTTCTTC.

This clonotype showed up many times. The gene calls are TRBV5-1 and TRBJ2-2; 12 positions agree with TRBD2. J lost 2 bases, V lost 2 bases, and 7 bases had no gene match. Germline CDR1 and CDR2: SGHRS and YFSETQ. The CDR3 runs to 18 residues. CDR3 nucleotide sequence: TGCGCCAGCAGCTTAGGACTAGCGGGACTATTCAACACCGGGGAGCTGTTTTTT. This codes for CASSLGLAGLFNTGELFF.

This clonotype was seen ten or more times. The chain employs TRBV30 and TRBJ1-1; D may be TRBD1 (5 bases). Germline lookup yields CDR1 GTSNPN and CDR2 SVGIG (reference sequence). V lost 0 bases and J 0 bases, leaving 20 bases between the germline ends. The CDR3 has 18 amino acids. CDR3 sequence: CAWSVKGVGTAMNTEAFF. The CDR3 DNA sequence: TGTGCCTGGAGTGTAAAAGGTGTAGGGACGGCGATGAACACTGAAGCTTTCTTT.

A few counts support this clonotype. V usage is TRBV5-1 and J usage is TRBJ2-7; no definite D call. From germline, CDR1 is SGHRS and CDR2 YFSETQ. This CDR3 is 15 amino acids long. The V end was cut by 0 bases, the J end by 0 bases, with 10 bases between. This CDR3 reads CASSLDRRDSYEQYF. As DNA, the CDR3 is TGCGCCAGCAGCTTGGACCGGCGCGACTCCTACGAGCAGTACTTC.

This clonotype was counted many times. The CDR3 DNA reads as TGTGCCAGCAGTTACGGCCGAGGGGGGGCGGTCACCACCGAGCAGTACTTC. It encodes CASSYGRGGAVTTEQYF. J is TRBJ2-7 and V is TRBV6-5; tentatively, D is TRBD2 (7 bases). V was cut by 2 bases and J by 6 bases, with 23 bases left in between. Germline lookup yields CDR1 MNHEY and CDR2 SVGAGI. The CDR3 runs to 17 residues.

This clonotype has ten or more counts. V gene TRBV18 combines with J gene TRBJ1-6; D ambiguous. Trimming stripped 2 bases from V and 4 bases from J, with 6 bases between. The CDR3 has 14 amino acids. Germline V CDR1 and CDR2: KGHSH, LQKENI. The CDR3 loop reads CASSPKGYNSPLHF. CDR3 DNA sequence: TGTGCCAGCTCACCAAAGGGATATAATTCACCCCTCCACTTT.

V gene TRBV11-2 combines with J gene TRBJ2-1; 10 bases are shared with TRBD2. V lost 1 base to trimming and J lost 5 bases; unmatched junction nucleotides: 5. This CDR3 contains 16 residues. The germline V gene has CDR1 SGHAT and CDR2 FQNNGV. In DNA form, the CDR3 reads TGTGCCAGCAGCTTAGCAGCGGGGGGGATCAACAATGAGCAGTTCTTC. This translates into CASSLAAGGINNEQFF.

This clonotype has ten or more counts. The CDR3 DNA sequence: TGCGCCAGCAGCCTGGGCGACAGACTCTCCTACGAGCAGTACTTC. It codes for CASSLGDRLSYEQYF. The V and J genes are TRBV5-1 and TRBJ2-7; possible D gene TRBD1, 5 bases. The V gene lost 4 bases and the J gene lost 0 bases, with 14 bases spanning the gap. Germline V gene lookup returns CDR1 SGHRS and CDR2 YFSETQ. CDR3 length equals 15 residues.

Notes on this clonotype: At one end, the junction sequence differs from germline, possibly due to a read error. In nucleotides, the CDR3 is TGTGCCAGCAGCGTAGGAAATTCTGGGGTTCACTTC. It codes for CASSVGNSGVHF. This chain links TRBV9 with TRBJ1-2; D not resolved. The CDR3 totals 12 residues. In germline, CDR1 is SGDLS, CDR2 YYNGEE.

There are a few counts of this clonotype. The J gene is TRBJ2-7, the V gene TRBV27, with 11 nucleotides matching TRBD1. The CDR3 covers 15 residues. Germline V gene data show CDR1 as MNHEY and CDR2 as SMNVEV (reference sequence). The ends lost 10 bases at V and 3 bases at J; junction bases unmatched: 11. The CDR3 DNA follows: TGTGCCACCTTGACCTGGACAGGGGGCTACTACGAGCAGTACTTC. Translated: CATLTWTGGYYEQYF.

There are many counts of this clonotype. This chain uses TRBV27 with TRBJ2-7; D is possibly TRBD2 (5 bases). The germline CDR1 and CDR2 sequences are MNHEY and SMNVEV (reference sequence). The CDR3 runs 12 residues. Between the trimmed V and J ends, which lost 6 bases and 4 bases, there was a span of 10 bases. The CDR3, as DNA: TGTGCCAGCAGCATGACGGGATACGAGCAGTACTTC. It encodes CASSMTGYEQYF.

This clonotype was seen ten or more times. The chain combines TRBV29-1 with TRBJ1-6; perhaps TRBD1 as D (5 bases). The CDR3 totals 13 residues. Trimming cost V 7 bases and J 7 bases, with 14 bases left between them. The germline gives CDR1 SQVTM, CDR2 ANQGSEA. CDR3 DNA: TGCAGCGCTACGCAGGCAGGGAATTCACCCCTCCACTTT. This translates into CSATQAGNSPLHF.

This clonotype came up many times. The rearrangement uses TRBV28 and TRBJ2-1; D uncertain. V lost 5 bases and J 7 bases, leaving 15 bases between the germline ends. Germline V gene data show CDR1 as MDHEN and CDR2 as SYDVKM. The CDR3 contains 14 residues. CDR3 in DNA: TGTGCCAGCAGTAACTTTGGAATTCGGAATGAGCAGTTCTTC. The encoded protein is CASSNFGIRNEQFF.

This chain uses TRBV4-1 with TRBJ1-1; D gene unclear. The ends were cut back, 1 base at V and 3 bases at J, with 9 bases in the middle. This CDR3 spans 14 amino acids. Germline V CDR1 and CDR2: MGHRA, YSYEKL. This chain's CDR3 is CASSQVGKDTEAFF. DNA for the CDR3: TGCGCCAGCAGCCAAGTAGGGAAGGACACTGAAGCTTTCTTT.

This clonotype was picked up many times. V gene TRBV18 combines with J gene TRBJ1-2, with 7 bases fitting TRBD1. The CDR3 totals 13 residues. The ends lost 2 bases at V and 6 bases at J; junction bases unmatched: 3. Germline-derived CDR1 and CDR2 are KGHSH and LQKENI. The CDR3, as DNA: TGTGCCAGCTCACCAGGACAGGAGGATGGCTACACCTTC. Its protein product is CASSPGQEDGYTF. The complete variable domain, with remaining parts taken from reference TRBV18 and TRBJ1-2, reads NAGVMQNPRHLVRRRGQEARLRCSPMKGHSHVYWYRQLPEEGLKFMVYLQKENIIDESGMPKERFSAEFPKEGPSILRIQQVVRGDSAAYFCASSPGQEDGYTFGSGTRLTVV.

Ten or more counts support this clonotype. The chain links TRBV12-3 or TRBV12-4 to TRBJ1-5; TRBD1 is a possible D gene (6 bases). The CDR3 runs 15 residues. V was cut by 3 bases and J by 0 bases, with 9 bases left in between. This CDR3 reads CASSFTGNSNQPQHF. Here the CDR3 DNA reads TGTGCCAGCAGTTTTACAGGGAATAGCAATCAGCCCCAGCATTTT.

This clonotype was detected many times. CDR3 protein: CASSPGLAGVSSYNEQFF. Written as DNA, the CDR3 is TGTGCCAGCAGCCCCGGGCTAGCGGGGGTGAGCTCCTACAATGAGCAGTTCTTC. The chain employs TRBV6-2 or TRBV6-3 and TRBJ2-1, with 10 bases that match TRBD2. CDR3 length: 18 residues. Unmatched junction bases numbered 11, after V lost 6 bases and J lost 0 bases. The germline V gene encodes CDR1 MNHEY and CDR2 SVGEGT.

This clonotype was detected many times. This chain joins TRBV10-3 and TRBJ2-1; D perhaps matches TRBD2 (6 bases). The CDR3 is 16 amino acids. In germline, CDR1 is ENHRY, CDR2 SYGVKD. V lost 5 bases, J lost 3 bases, and 17 bases lay in between. DNA for the CDR3: TGTGCCATCAGTCCCCCCCCGGCTAGCGACTACAATGAGCAGTTCTTC. As protein: CAISPPPASDYNEQFF.

In regard to this clonotype: Given a much more abundant clone one base away, this may be a read error. The chain's CDR3 is CASSMTGGAEAFF. The CDR3 DNA sequence: TGCGCCAGCAGCATGACAGGGGGCGCTGAAGCTTTCTTT. This chain joins TRBV5-1 and TRBJ1-1; 10 nucleotides agree with TRBD1. V shed 4 bases, J shed 6 bases, and the junction held 3 bases outside the gene matches. There are 13 residues in the CDR3. Germline V gene lookup returns CDR1 SGHRS and CDR2 YFSETQ. The full variable domain, completed using reference TRBV5-1 and TRBJ1-1, is KAGVTQTPRYLIKTRGQQVTLSCSPISGHRSVSWYQQTPGQGLQFLFEYFSETQRNKGNFPGRFSGRQFSNSRSEMNVSTLELGDSALYLCASSMTGGAEAFFGQGTRLTVV.

In its sample, this clonotype was seen a few times. The rearrangement uses TRBV10-3 and TRBJ2-7; the D gene is possibly TRBD1 (6 bases). Germline V lookup: CDR1 ENHRY, CDR2 SYGVKD. V lost 5 bases and J lost 8, with 16 bases in between. The CDR3 totals 13 residues. CDR3 sequence (DNA): TGTGCCATCAGTAAAGACAGGAACCCTCAGCAGTACTTC. Translation gives CAISKDRNPQQYF.

With regard to this clonotype: This sequence may be a read error, since a much larger clone differs from it by one base. The rearrangement joins TRBV7-2 to TRBJ2-3; D gene ambiguous. The germline V and J ends were trimmed by 1 base and 4 bases, with 9 bases remaining between them. This CDR3 has 14 amino acids. CDR1 SGHTA and CDR2 FQGNSA come from the germline V gene. DNA of the CDR3: TGTGCCAGCAGCTTAGATTCCTACCCAGATACGCAGTATTTT. This translates into CASSLDSYPDTQYF.

The V and J genes are TRBV30 and TRBJ1-1; unclear D gene. Trimming stripped 3 bases from V and 7 bases from J, with 9 bases between. The CDR3 spans 11 residues. Germline-derived CDR1 and CDR2 are GTSNPN and SVGIG (reference sequence). CDR3 DNA sequence: TGTGCCTGGAGGTTTCGGTTTGAAGCTTTCTTT. This gives the protein CAWRFRFEAFF.

This clonotype came up many times. V usage is TRBV7-2 and J usage is TRBJ2-3, with 7 bases lining up with TRBD2. The J segment lost 1 base and the V segment lost 1 base, leaving 2 bases of the junction unmatched. Germline CDR1 and CDR2: SGHTA and FQGNSA. The CDR3 extends over 15 amino acids. CDR3 bases: TGTGCCAGCAGCTTAGGGACTAGACGCACAGATACGCAGTATTTT. Protein: CASSLGTRRTDTQYF.